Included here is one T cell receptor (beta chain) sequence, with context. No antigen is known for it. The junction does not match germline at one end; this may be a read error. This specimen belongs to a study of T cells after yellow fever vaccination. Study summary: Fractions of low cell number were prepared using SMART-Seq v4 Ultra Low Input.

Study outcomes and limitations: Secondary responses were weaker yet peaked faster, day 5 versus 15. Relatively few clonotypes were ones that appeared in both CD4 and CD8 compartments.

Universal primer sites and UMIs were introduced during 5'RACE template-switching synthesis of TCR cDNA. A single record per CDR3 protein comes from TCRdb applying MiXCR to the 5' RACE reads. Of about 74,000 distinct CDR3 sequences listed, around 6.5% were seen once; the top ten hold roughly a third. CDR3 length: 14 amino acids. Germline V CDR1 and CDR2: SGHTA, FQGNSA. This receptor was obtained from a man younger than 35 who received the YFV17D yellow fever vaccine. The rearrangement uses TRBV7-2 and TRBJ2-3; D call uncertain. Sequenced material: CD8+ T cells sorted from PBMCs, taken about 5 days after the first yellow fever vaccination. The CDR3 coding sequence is TGTGCCAGCAGCTTCCTCCGAGGACCAGATACGCAGTGTTTT. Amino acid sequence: CASSFLRGPDTQCF.